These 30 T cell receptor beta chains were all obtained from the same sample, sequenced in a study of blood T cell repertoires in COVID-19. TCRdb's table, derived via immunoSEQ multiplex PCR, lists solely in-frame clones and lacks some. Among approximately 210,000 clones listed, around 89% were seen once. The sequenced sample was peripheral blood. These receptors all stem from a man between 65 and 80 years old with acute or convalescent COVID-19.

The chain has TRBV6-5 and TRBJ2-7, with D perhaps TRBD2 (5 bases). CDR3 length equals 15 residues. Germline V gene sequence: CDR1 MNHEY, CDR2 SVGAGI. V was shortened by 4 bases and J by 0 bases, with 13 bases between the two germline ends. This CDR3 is CASSSGPGSSYEQYF. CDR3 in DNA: TGTGCCAGCAGTTCCGGGCCGGGGTCCTCCTACGAGCAGTACTTC.

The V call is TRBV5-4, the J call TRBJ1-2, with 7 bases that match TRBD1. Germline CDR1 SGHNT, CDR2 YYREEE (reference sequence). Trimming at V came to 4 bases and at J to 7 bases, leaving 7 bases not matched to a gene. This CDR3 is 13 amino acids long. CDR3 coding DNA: TGTGCCAGCAGCCGGGAGGGGGCGGGTGGCTACACCTTC. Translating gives CASSREGAGGYTF.

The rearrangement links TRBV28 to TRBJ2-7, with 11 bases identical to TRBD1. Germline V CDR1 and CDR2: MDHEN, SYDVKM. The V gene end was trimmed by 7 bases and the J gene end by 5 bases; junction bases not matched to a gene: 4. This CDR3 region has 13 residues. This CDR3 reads CASTRTGGNEQYF. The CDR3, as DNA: TGTGCCAGCACACGGACAGGGGGCAACGAGCAGTACTTC.

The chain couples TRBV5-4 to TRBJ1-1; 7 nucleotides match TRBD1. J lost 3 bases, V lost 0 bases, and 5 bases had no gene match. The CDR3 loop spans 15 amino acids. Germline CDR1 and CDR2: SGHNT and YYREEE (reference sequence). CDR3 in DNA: TGTGCCAGCAGCTTGGTGACAGGGACAGACACTGAAGCTTTCTTT. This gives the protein CASSLVTGTDTEAFF.

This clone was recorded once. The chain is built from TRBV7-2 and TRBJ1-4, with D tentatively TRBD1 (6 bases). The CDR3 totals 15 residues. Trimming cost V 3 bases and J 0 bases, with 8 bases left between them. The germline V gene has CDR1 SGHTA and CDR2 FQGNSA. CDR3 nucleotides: TGTGCCAGCAGCTTCAGGGGACCAACTAATGAAAAACTGTTTTTT. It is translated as CASSFRGPTNEKLFF.

The DNA for the CDR3 is TGTGCCAGCAGTTACTCCCTAGACAGGGAGGACTACGAGCAGTACTTC. It encodes CASSYSLDREDYEQYF. The chain has TRBV6-2 or TRBV6-3 and TRBJ2-7, with D perhaps matching TRBD1 (7 bases). The length of the CDR3 is 16 residues. CDR1 is MNHEY, CDR2 SVGEGT, per germline. V lost 0 bases, J lost 3 bases, and 15 bases lay in between.

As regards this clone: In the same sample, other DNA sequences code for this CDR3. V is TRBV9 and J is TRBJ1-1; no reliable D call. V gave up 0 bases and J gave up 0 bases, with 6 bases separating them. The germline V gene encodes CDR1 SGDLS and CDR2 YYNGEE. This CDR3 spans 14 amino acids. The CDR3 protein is CASSVGEVNTEAFF. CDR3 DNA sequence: TGTGCCAGCAGCGTAGGGGAGGTGAACACTGAAGCTTTCTTT.

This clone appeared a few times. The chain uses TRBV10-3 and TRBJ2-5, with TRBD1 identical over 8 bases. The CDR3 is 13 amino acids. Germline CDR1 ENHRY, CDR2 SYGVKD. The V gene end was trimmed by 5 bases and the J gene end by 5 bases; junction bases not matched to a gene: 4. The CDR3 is CAISRDRSETQYF. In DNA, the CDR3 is TGTGCCATCAGTAGGGACAGGTCGGAGACCCAGTACTTC.

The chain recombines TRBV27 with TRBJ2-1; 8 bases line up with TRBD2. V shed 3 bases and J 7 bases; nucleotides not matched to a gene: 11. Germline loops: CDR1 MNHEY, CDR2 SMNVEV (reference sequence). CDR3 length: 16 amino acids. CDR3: CASSFINGRAGNEQFF. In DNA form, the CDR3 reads TGTGCCAGCAGTTTTATTAACGGGAGGGCCGGGAATGAGCAGTTCTTC.

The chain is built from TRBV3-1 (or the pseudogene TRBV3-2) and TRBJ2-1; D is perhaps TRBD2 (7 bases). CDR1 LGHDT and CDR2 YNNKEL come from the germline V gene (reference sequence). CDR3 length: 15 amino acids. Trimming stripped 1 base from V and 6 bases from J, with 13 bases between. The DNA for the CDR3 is TGTGCCAGCAGCCAAGTCGGGGGGCGCATCAATGAGCAGTTCTTC. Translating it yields CASSQVGGRINEQFF.

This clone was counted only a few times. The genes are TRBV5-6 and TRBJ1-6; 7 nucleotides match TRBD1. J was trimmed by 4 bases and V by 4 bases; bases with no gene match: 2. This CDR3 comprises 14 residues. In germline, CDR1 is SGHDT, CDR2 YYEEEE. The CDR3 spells CASSEGQYNSPLHF. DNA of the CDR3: TGTGCCAGCAGCGAGGGACAGTATAATTCACCCCTCCACTTT.

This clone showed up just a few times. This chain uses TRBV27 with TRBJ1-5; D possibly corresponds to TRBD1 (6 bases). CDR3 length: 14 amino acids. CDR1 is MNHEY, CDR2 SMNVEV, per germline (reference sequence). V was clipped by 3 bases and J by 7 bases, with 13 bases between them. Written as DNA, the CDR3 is TGTGCCAGCAGTTTTCGACAGGCCGAGCAGCCCCAGCATTTT. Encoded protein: CASSFRQAEQPQHF.

CDR3 bases: TGTGCCAGCAGTGATGAGGGTATTGGTGAGCAGTTCTTC. Translation: CASSDEGIGEQFF. V and J are TRBV6-6 and TRBJ2-1; weak D call: TRBD2 (5 bases). Germline assignment: CDR1 MNHNY and CDR2 SVGAGI (reference sequence). V gave up 5 bases and J gave up 9 bases, with 14 bases separating them. This CDR3 is 13 amino acids long.

In DNA, the CDR3 is TGTGCCAGCAGCTTAAAGGGACTCCAAGAGACCCAGTACTTC. It yields the protein CASSLKGLQETQYF. J is TRBJ2-5 and V is TRBV7-2, with a possible D match to TRBD2 (6 bases). The V end was cut by 2 bases, the J end by 1 base, with 8 bases between. CDR1 is SGHTA and CDR2 is FQGNSA in the germline V gene. This CDR3 region has 14 residues.

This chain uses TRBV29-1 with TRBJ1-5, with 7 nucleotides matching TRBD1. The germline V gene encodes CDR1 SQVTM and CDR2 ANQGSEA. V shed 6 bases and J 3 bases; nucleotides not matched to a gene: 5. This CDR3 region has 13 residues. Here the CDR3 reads CSVKTGDNQPQHF. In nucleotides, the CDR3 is TGCAGCGTCAAAACAGGGGACAATCAGCCCCAGCATTTT. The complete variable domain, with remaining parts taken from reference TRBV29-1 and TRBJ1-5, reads SAVISQKPSRDICQRGTSLTIQCQVDSQVTMMFWYRQQPGQSLTLIATANQGSEATYESGFVIDKFPISRPNLTFSTLTVSNMSPEDSSIYLCSVKTGDNQPQHFGDGTRLSIL.

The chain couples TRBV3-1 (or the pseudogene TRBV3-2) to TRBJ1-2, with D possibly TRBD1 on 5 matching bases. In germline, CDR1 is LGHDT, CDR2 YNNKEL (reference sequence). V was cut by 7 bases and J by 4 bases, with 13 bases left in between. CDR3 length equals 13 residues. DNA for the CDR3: TGTGCCAGCACCCCCTGGGGGGGCTATGGCTACACCTTC. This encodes CASTPWGGYGYTF.

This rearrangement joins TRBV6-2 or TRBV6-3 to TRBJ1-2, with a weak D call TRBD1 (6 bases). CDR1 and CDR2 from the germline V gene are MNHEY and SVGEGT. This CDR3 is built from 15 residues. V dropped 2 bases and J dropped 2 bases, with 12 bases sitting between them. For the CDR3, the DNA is TGTGCCAGCAGTTACAGTGGGCAGGGGAACTATGGCTACACCTTC. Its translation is CASSYSGQGNYGYTF.

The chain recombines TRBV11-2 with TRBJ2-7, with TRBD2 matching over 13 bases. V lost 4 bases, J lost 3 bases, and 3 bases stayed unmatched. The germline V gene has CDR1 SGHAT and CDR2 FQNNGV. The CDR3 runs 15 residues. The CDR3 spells CASSSGTSGIYEQYF. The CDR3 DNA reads TGTGCCAGCAGCTCCGGGACTAGCGGGATCTACGAGCAGTACTTC. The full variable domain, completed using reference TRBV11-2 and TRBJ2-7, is EAGVAQSPRYKIIEKRQSVAFWCNPISGHATLYWYQQILGQGPKLLIQFQNNGVVDDSQLPKDRFSAERLKGVDSTLKIQPAKLEDSAVYLCASSSGTSGIYEQYFGPGTRLTVT.

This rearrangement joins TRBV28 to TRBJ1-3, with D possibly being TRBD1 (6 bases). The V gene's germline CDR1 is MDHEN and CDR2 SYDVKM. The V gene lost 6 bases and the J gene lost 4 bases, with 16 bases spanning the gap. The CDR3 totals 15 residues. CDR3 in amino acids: CASRYPGTGGNTIYF. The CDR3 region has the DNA TGTGCCAGCAGGTACCCCGGTACAGGGGGAAACACCATATATTTT.

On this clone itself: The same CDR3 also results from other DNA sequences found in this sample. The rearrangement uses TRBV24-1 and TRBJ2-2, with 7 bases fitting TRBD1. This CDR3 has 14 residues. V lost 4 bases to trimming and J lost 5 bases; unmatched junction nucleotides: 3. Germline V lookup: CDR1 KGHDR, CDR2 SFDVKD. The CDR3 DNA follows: TGTGCCACCAGTGACCCCAGGGGGACCGGGGAGCTGTTTTTT. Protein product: CATSDPRGTGELFF.

CDR3 DNA sequence: TGTGCCAGCAGCCAGACAGTGAACACCGGGGAGCTGTTTTTT. Its protein product is CASSQTVNTGELFF. The chain couples TRBV6-5 to TRBJ2-2; maybe TRBD1 (5 bases). V lost 6 bases and J lost 1, with 9 bases in between. Germline V CDR1 and CDR2: MNHEY, SVGAGI. This CDR3 spans 14 amino acids.

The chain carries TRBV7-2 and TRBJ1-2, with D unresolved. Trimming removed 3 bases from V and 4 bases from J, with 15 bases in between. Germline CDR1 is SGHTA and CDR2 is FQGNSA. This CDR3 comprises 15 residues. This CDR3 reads CASSFQSWSGYGYTF. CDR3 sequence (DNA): TGTGCCAGCAGCTTTCAGAGCTGGAGTGGCTATGGCTACACCTTC.

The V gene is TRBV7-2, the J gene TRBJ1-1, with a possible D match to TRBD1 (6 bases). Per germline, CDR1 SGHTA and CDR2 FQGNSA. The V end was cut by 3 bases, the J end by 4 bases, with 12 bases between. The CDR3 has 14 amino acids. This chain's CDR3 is CASSLGAPVTEAFF. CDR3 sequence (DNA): TGTGCCAGCAGCTTGGGGGCGCCGGTCACTGAAGCTTTCTTT.

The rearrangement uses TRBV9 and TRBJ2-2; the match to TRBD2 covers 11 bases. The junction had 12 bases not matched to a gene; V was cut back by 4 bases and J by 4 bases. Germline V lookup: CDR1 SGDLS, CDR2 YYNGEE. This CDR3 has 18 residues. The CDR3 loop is CASSRTDSGRALTGELFF. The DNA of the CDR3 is TGTGCCAGCAGCCGTACCGATAGCGGGAGGGCCCTCACCGGGGAGCTGTTTTTT.

CDR3 amino acids: CASRARGTDTGELFF. DNA for the CDR3: TGTGCCAGTAGGGCTAGGGGGACGGACACCGGGGAGCTGTTTTTT. J is TRBJ2-2 and V is TRBV19, with TRBD1 as a possible D gene (6 bases). Germline CDR1 is LNHDA and CDR2 is SQIVND (reference sequence). Trimming left V 6 bases short and J 3 bases short, with 14 bases between. The CDR3 covers 15 residues.

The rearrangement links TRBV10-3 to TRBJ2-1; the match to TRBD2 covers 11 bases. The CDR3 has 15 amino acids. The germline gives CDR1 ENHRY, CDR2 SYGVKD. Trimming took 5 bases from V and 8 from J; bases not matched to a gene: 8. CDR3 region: CAISSGTSGSHEQFF. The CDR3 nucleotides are TGTGCCATCAGTTCCGGGACTAGCGGTAGTCATGAGCAGTTCTTC.

The CDR3 region has the DNA TGTGCCAGCAGTGAATCTTACAGGCTACAGGGGGCCAACGTCCTGACTTTC. It encodes CASSESYRLQGANVLTF. The chain employs TRBV25-1 and TRBJ2-6; D possibly corresponds to TRBD1 (5 bases). V was trimmed by 1 base and J by 4 bases, leaving 14 bases between them. The CDR3 has 17 amino acids. Germline CDR1 MGHDK, CDR2 SYGVNS.

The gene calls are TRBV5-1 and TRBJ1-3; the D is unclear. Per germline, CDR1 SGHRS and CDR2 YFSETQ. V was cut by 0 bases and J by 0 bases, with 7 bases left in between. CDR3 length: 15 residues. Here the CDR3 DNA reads TGCGCCAGCAGCTTGGCCAGTTTCTCTGGAAACACCATATATTTT. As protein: CASSLASFSGNTIYF.

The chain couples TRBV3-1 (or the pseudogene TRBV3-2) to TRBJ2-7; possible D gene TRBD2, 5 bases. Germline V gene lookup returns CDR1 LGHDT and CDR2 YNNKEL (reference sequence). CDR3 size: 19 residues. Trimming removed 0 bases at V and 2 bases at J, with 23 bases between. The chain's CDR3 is CASSQELGYGSRATYEQYF. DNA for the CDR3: TGTGCCAGCAGCCAAGAGCTTGGGTATGGGAGCCGGGCTACCTACGAGCAGTACTTC.

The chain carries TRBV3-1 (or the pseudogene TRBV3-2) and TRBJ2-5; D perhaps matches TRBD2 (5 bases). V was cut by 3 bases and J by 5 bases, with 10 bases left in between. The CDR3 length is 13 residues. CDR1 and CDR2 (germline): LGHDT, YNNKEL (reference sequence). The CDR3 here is CASSHGTSETQYF. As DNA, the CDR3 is TGTGCCAGCAGCCATGGCACTAGTGAGACCCAGTACTTC.